Below, 32 T cell receptor beta chains from the same sample are listed, as sequenced in a study of shared clonotypes between healthy human individuals. Some clones are missing from TCRdb's copy, which holds only in-frame ones; the method was immunoSEQ multiplex PCR. The table includes a few million clones, roughly 93% detected once. As defined, naive CD8 cells were CD45RO-negative and positively selected for CCR7, with terminally differentiated effector memory CD45RA+ cells excluded. The sequenced sample consisted of naive CD8+ T cells from PBMCs. The receptors stem from a man aged 18 to 29 in good health. Some clones in this sample may be carry-over from other donors' samples.

The V call is TRBV6-1, the J call TRBJ2-7; maybe TRBD2 (5 bases). The CDR3 covers 14 residues. The germline V gene encodes CDR1 MNHNS and CDR2 SASEGT. The V end lost 3 bases, the J end lost 3 bases, and 12 bases lay between the germline ends. The CDR3 here is CASSDELVFYEQYF. CDR3 DNA: TGTGCCAGCAGTGACGAACTAGTATTCTACGAGCAGTACTTC.

This chain's CDR3 is CASSLDGTGEGYTF. Written as DNA, the CDR3 is TGCGCCAGCAGCTTGGACGGGACAGGGGAGGGCTACACCTTC. The chain couples TRBV5-1 to TRBJ1-2; 10 bases map to TRBD1. With 0 bases clipped from V and 8 bases from J, the junction kept 4 bases outside the gene matches. Germline CDR1 SGHRS, CDR2 YFSETQ. CDR3 length: 14 amino acids.

In this sample, this clone turned up once. The sample carries other DNA sequences with the same CDR3. The chain employs TRBV27 and TRBJ2-1; TRBD2 might be the D (5 bases). There are 15 residues in the CDR3. The germline V and J ends were trimmed by 3 bases and 0 bases, with 9 bases remaining between them. CDR1 is MNHEY, CDR2 SMNVEV, per germline (reference sequence). CDR3 loop: CASSFRGSSYNEQFF. The CDR3 bases are TGTGCCAGCAGTTTCCGAGGGAGCTCCTACAATGAGCAGTTCTTC.

This chain connects TRBV6-1 to TRBJ2-7; D call uncertain. Germline lookup yields CDR1 MNHNS and CDR2 SASEGT. V dropped 3 bases and J dropped 3 bases, with 9 bases sitting between them. This CDR3 is built from 13 residues. The DNA for the CDR3 is TGTGCCAGCAGTGACGCCCAGGTCTACGAGCAGTACTTC. The encoded protein is CASSDAQVYEQYF.

The chain joins TRBV5-1 to TRBJ2-2, with 9 bases matching TRBD1. V gave up 4 bases and J gave up 7 bases; unmatched junction bases: 17. The CDR3 length is 18 residues. The germline gives CDR1 SGHRS, CDR2 YFSETQ. CDR3 region: CASSLGWRGQGIIGELFF. CDR3 DNA: TGCGCCAGCAGCCTTGGCTGGAGAGGACAGGGGATAATCGGGGAGCTGTTTTTT.

The chain combines TRBV27 with TRBJ2-1; 10 bases agree with TRBD2. The trim removed 5 bases at V and 7 bases at J, leaving 5 bases unmatched. This CDR3 is built from 14 residues. Germline V gene sequence: CDR1 MNHEY, CDR2 SMNVEV (reference sequence). CDR3 coding DNA: TGTGCCAGCAGTCAGAGCGGGAGGGGGAATGAGCAGTTCTTC. Translation: CASSQSGRGNEQFF.

The chain is built from TRBV14 and TRBJ1-1; D is possibly TRBD1 (6 bases). CDR3 length: 14 amino acids. Germline V gene sequence: CDR1 SGHDN, CDR2 FVKESK. V shed 4 bases and J shed 5 bases, with 14 bases lying between them. The CDR3 here is CASSLARGGTEAFF. CDR3 DNA sequence: TGTGCCAGCAGCCTAGCAAGGGGGGGGACTGAAGCTTTCTTT.

This chain joins TRBV7-9 and TRBJ2-3; unclear D gene. The CDR3 totals 13 residues. CDR1 is SEHNR, CDR2 FQNEAQ, per germline (reference sequence). V lost 6 bases and J lost 7, with 14 bases in between. DNA for the CDR3: TGTGCCAGCAGATCCCATGCGTCCAATACGCAGTATTTT. As protein: CASRSHASNTQYF.

This clone has only one observation. The chain is built from TRBV27 and TRBJ2-7; D unresolved. The CDR3 is made up of 13 amino acids. Germline CDR1 MNHEY, CDR2 SMNVEV (reference sequence). The germline V and J ends were trimmed by 3 bases and 2 bases, with 8 bases remaining between them. Here the CDR3 reads CASSLAYTYEQYF. CDR3 coding DNA: TGTGCCAGCAGTTTGGCCTACACCTACGAGCAGTACTTC.

The genes are TRBV6-1 and TRBJ1-5; 7 positions agree with TRBD1. V lost 10 bases and J lost 6; bases outside the gene matches: 6. Per the germline V gene, CDR1 is MNHNS and CDR2 is SASEGT. This CDR3 is built from 12 residues. CDR3 sequence reads: CATRTGIQPQHF. In nucleotides, the CDR3 is TGTGCCACCAGGACAGGCATTCAGCCCCAGCATTTT.

The gene calls are TRBV7-9 and TRBJ1-1, with 8 bases aligning to TRBD1. CDR3 size: 15 residues. Per the germline V gene, CDR1 is SEHNR and CDR2 is FQNEAQ (reference sequence). The V and J ends lost 5 bases and 2 bases, in that order; junction bases with no gene match: 7. CDR3 in amino acids: CASSTPGQGNTEAFF. Here the CDR3 DNA reads TGTGCCAGCAGCACCCCTGGACAGGGAAACACTGAAGCTTTCTTT.

The CDR3 spells CASSLVEGRFISYEQYF. The CDR3 coding sequence is TGTGCCAGCAGTCTCGTAGAGGGGCGATTTATCTCCTACGAGCAGTACTTC. V and J are TRBV7-9 and TRBJ2-7; D tentatively fits TRBD1 or TRBD2 (5 bases each). The germline CDR1 and CDR2 sequences are SEHNR and FQNEAQ (reference sequence). The length of the CDR3 is 17 residues. V lost 6 bases and J lost 0, with 21 bases in between.

Written as DNA, the CDR3 is TGTGCCAGCAGTGATAGGGACTACACTGAAGCTTTCTTT. The encoded protein is CASSDRDYTEAFF. The chain uses TRBV2 and TRBJ1-1, with D possibly TRBD1 on 5 matching bases. CDR3 length: 13 residues. Trimming shortened V by 3 bases and J by 3 bases, and 8 bases separated the two germline ends. Germline-derived CDR1 and CDR2 are SNHLY and FYNNEI.

This chain links TRBV5-4 with TRBJ2-3; the D is unclear. The V gene lost 4 bases and the J gene lost 4 bases, with 10 bases spanning the gap. CDR3 size: 13 residues. From germline, CDR1 is SGHNT and CDR2 YYREEE (reference sequence). The CDR3 coding sequence is TGTGCCAGCAGCCCGCGGCCGCCAGATACGCAGTATTTT. Protein: CASSPRPPDTQYF.

The genes are TRBV5-8 and TRBJ2-7; TRBD2 agrees at 10 bases. This CDR3 spans 14 amino acids. The V segment lost 1 base and the J segment 7 bases; nucleotides outside the gene matches: 5. Per germline, CDR1 SGHTS and CDR2 YDEGEE. The DNA for the CDR3 is TGTGCCAGCAGCTTGATACTAGCGGGATGGGAGCAGTACTTC. Amino acids: CASSLILAGWEQYF.

In DNA form, the CDR3 reads TGTGCCAGCAGCCCCACCCCGCTACTAGCGGGAAAGAAGTCTTCGGACAATGAGCAGTTCTTC. Amino acids: CASSPTPLLAGKKSSDNEQFF. The V gene is TRBV4-2, the J gene TRBJ2-1; the match to TRBD2 covers 10 bases. J was trimmed by 5 bases and V by 4 bases; bases with no gene match: 23. This CDR3 is 21 amino acids long. Germline CDR1 is LGHNA and CDR2 is YNFKEQ.

This clone was detected once. Germline is not matched at one junction end, which may reflect a read error. CDR3 in amino acids: CATTTGLGQLRRGDF. In nucleotides, the CDR3 is TGTGCCACCACTACAGGACTAGGTCAACTACGAAGGGGGGACTTC. The V and J genes are TRBV6-1 and TRBJ2-7; a weak D match, TRBD2 (7 bases). CDR1 and CDR2 (germline): MNHNS, SASEGT. The CDR3 spans 15 residues.

The genes are TRBV25-1 and TRBJ2-7, with unresolved D. V was shortened by 2 bases and J by 0 bases, with 5 bases between the two germline ends. The CDR3 consists of 13 residues. Germline CDR1 and CDR2: MGHDK and SYGVNS. CDR3 DNA: TGTGCCAGCAGTGAACAGGTCTCCTACGAGCAGTACTTC. This translates into CASSEQVSYEQYF.

This rearrangement joins TRBV7-6 to TRBJ2-7; 7 nucleotides match TRBD2. Germline CDR1 reads SGHVS; CDR2 reads FNYEAQ. The CDR3 runs to 15 residues. The V and J ends lost 1 base and 5 bases, in that order; junction bases with no gene match: 8. The CDR3 is CASSLGGGTADEQYF. DNA of the CDR3: TGTGCCAGCAGCTTAGGGGGGGGGACGGCTGACGAGCAGTACTTC.

V usage is TRBV29-1 and J usage is TRBJ1-3; D is uncertain. Trimming shortened V by 4 bases and J by 4 bases, and 17 bases separated the two germline ends. The CDR3 runs 15 residues. Germline-derived CDR1 and CDR2 are SQVTM and ANQGSEA. The CDR3 sequence is CSVADFRRTGNTIYF. CDR3 DNA: TGCAGCGTTGCAGATTTCAGGCGTACCGGAAACACCATATATTTT.

The J gene is TRBJ1-2, the V gene TRBV4-2; weak D call: TRBD1 (6 bases). V was pared by 4 bases and J by 7 bases, with 16 bases between. The germline V gene encodes CDR1 LGHNA and CDR2 YNFKEQ. The CDR3 spans 14 residues. The CDR3 bases are TGTGCCAGCAGCCCCGGCGGGGGGGCTAGTGGCTACACCTTC. It yields the protein CASSPGGGASGYTF.

The chain links TRBV28 to TRBJ2-3; D is tentatively TRBD1 or TRBD2 (5 bases each). CDR1 and CDR2 (germline): MDHEN, SYDVKM. The CDR3 covers 14 residues. Deletions cut 3 bases from V and 1 base from J, with 8 bases between. The CDR3 coding sequence is TGTGCCAGCAGTTTCGGGGCCCGCACAGATACGCAGTATTTT. Protein: CASSFGARTDTQYF.

V and J are TRBV28 and TRBJ2-7; maybe TRBD2 (6 bases). Germline V gene lookup returns CDR1 MDHEN and CDR2 SYDVKM. The V end was cut by 10 bases, the J end by 1 base, with 11 bases between. CDR3 length: 12 residues. The CDR3 sequence is CATELASYEQYF. The CDR3 coding sequence is TGTGCCACTGAACTAGCATCCTACGAGCAGTACTTC. Looking up the rest from reference TRBV28 and TRBJ2-7 gives the full variable domain: DVKVTQSSRYLVKRTGEKVFLECVQDMDHENMFWYRQDPGLGLRLIYFSYDVKMKEKGDIPEGYSVSREKKERFSLILESASTNQTSMYLCATELASYEQYFGPGTRLTVT.

The chain links TRBV29-1 to TRBJ2-7; tentatively, D is TRBD1 or TRBD2 (5 bases each). The CDR3 length is 12 residues. Germline CDR1 SQVTM, CDR2 ANQGSEA. Written as DNA, the CDR3 is TGCGCGTCATTGGGGGATGGATACGAGCAGTACTTC. It codes for CASLGDGYEQYF.

V usage is TRBV19 and J usage is TRBJ1-5, with D unresolved. The V and J ends lost 8 bases and 6 bases respectively, with 23 bases between them. Germline values: CDR1 LNHDA, CDR2 SQIVND (reference sequence). This CDR3 is built from 16 residues. The CDR3 DNA reads as TGTGCCAGTGGCCTGGGAGAGGGATTCATTTTTCAGCCCCAGCATTTT. Its protein is CASGLGEGFIFQPQHF.

V and J are TRBV27 and TRBJ2-7, with TRBD1 matching 9 bases. CDR1 and CDR2 from the germline V gene are MNHEY and SMNVEV (reference sequence). Trimming cost V 0 bases and J 0 bases; bases outside gene matches: 6. The CDR3 totals 17 residues. In DNA, the CDR3 is TGTGCCAGCAGTTTATCGTCCGGGACAGGGCTCTCCTACGAGCAGTACTTC. It yields the protein CASSLSSGTGLSYEQYF.

This chain connects TRBV6-1 to TRBJ1-1; D not resolved. The V gene's germline CDR1 is MNHNS and CDR2 SASEGT. The CDR3 is made up of 15 amino acids. V lost 5 bases, J lost 0 bases, and 13 bases lay in between. CDR3 in amino acids: CASSRDGLMNTEAFF. DNA for the CDR3: TGTGCCAGCAGTCGAGATGGACTCATGAACACTGAAGCTTTCTTT.

The chain links TRBV27 to TRBJ2-7; maybe TRBD1 (6 bases). Germline values: CDR1 MNHEY, CDR2 SMNVEV (reference sequence). This CDR3 region has 17 residues. V was clipped by 5 bases and J by 2 bases, with 22 bases between them. The CDR3 DNA reads as TGTGCCAGCAGTCCTCTCCAAGGATGGGACAACACCTACGAGCAGTACTTC. Translating it yields CASSPLQGWDNTYEQYF.

V usage is TRBV2 and J usage is TRBJ2-6; D may be TRBD1 (5 bases). Germline-derived CDR1 and CDR2 are SNHLY and FYNNEI. Trimming stripped 5 bases from V and 1 base from J, with 9 bases between. The CDR3 length is 15 residues. CDR3 DNA: TGTGCCAGCAGTCCAGGGTTTTCTGGGGCCAACGTCCTGACTTTC. It translates to CASSPGFSGANVLTF.

The chain employs TRBV4-3 and TRBJ2-2, with 7 bases lining up with TRBD1. The CDR3 length is 15 residues. The V gene end was trimmed by 4 bases and the J gene end by 1 base; junction bases not matched to a gene: 3. Germline CDR1 reads LGHNA; CDR2 reads YSLEER. CDR3 bases: TGCGCCAGCAGCCTCCGGACAGGGAACACCGGGGAGCTGTTTTTT. Translation: CASSLRTGNTGELFF.

The rearrangement links TRBV29-1 to TRBJ2-4; 9 bases agree with TRBD1. Germline-derived CDR1 and CDR2 are SQVTM and ANQGSEA. Germline trimming cut 4 bases from V and 8 bases from J; bases unmatched to any gene: 6. This CDR3 is built from 13 residues. CDR3 coding DNA: TGCAGCGTTGGGGGACAGGGAGGGCACATTCAGTACTTC. Amino acid sequence: CSVGGQGGHIQYF.

The chain carries TRBV7-6 and TRBJ1-2; D remains ambiguous. The CDR3 contains 14 residues. Trimming removed 5 bases from V and 2 bases from J, with 12 bases in between. The germline gives CDR1 SGHVS, CDR2 FNYEAQ. DNA of the CDR3: TGTGCCAGCAGCCCGCTGGGCAAAAACTATGGCTACACCTTC. This codes for CASSPLGKNYGYTF.